This T cell receptor beta chain was obtained from a study of blood T cell repertoires in COVID-19. Study as a whole: Material from acute and convalescent COVID-19 was sourced from the United States, Italy and Spain.

Cohort placement rested on clinical history that participants reported themselves. The CDR3 spans 15 residues. Between the trimmed V and J ends, which lost 5 bases and 7 bases, there was a span of 18 bases. Germline V gives CDR1 SGHTA, CDR2 FQGNSA. Only in-frame clones appear in the TCRdb table, and some are missing; sequencing was by immunoSEQ multiplex PCR. Here the sample spans 200,000 to 300,000 clones, around 89% being singletons. The origin of this receptor is a woman in her thirties or forties with acute COVID-19. The rearrangement uses TRBV7-2 and TRBJ1-5; D may be TRBD1 (6 bases). Sequenced sample: PBMCs or T cells enriched from blood (not recorded which). CDR3 sequence reads: CASSPGPQGTQPQHF. The CDR3 DNA follows: TGTGCCAGCAGCCCGGGGCCACAGGGAACACAGCCCCAGCATTTT.